One T cell receptor beta chain is described in this entry. What it recognizes is unknown. The data are from a study of T cell responses to AZD1222 COVID-19 vaccine. Overall study findings and caveats: Donors skewed white British and female; clonal diversity was possibly underestimated. Seropositive status at baseline applied to only five or six AZD1222 recipients. All repertoire sampling was performed exclusively after the peak T cell response. Vaccine-associated CD4 TCRs ranged over spike, dominating at 160-218 and 743-854.

This CDR3 has 17 amino acids. Germline V gene data show CDR1 as MDHEN and CDR2 as SYDVKM. The trim removed 7 bases at V and 1 base at J, leaving 14 bases unmatched. The table came from immunoSEQ multiplex PCR; TCRdb's copy has only in-frame clones and leaves some out. The sample lists approximately 110,000 clones; around 84% were seen once. The J gene is TRBJ1-1, the V gene TRBV28, with TRBD1 matching 8 bases. The material sequenced was peripheral blood, taken on day 0 of AZD1222 vaccination. The clonotype comes from an adult in good health. The CDR3 bases are TGTGCCAGCAATCCATCCGGGACAGGAGGGCGGAACACTGAAGCTTTCTTT. Its translation is CASNPSGTGGRNTEAFF.